This paragraph covers one T cell receptor (beta chain) sequence. Its target is not known. Assay: immunoSEQ multiplex PCR; the TCRdb copy retains only in-frame clones and omits some. In the table there are around 180,000 clones, roughly 90% of which are singletons. This specimen comes from a study of radiation and T cells in renal cell carcinoma. The trim removed 4 bases at V and 9 bases at J, leaving 5 bases unmatched. This CDR3 has 14 residues. Germline V gene sequence: CDR1 LGHNA, CDR2 YSLEER. Findings and limits, study-wide: Without pretreatment biopsies, baseline tumor clonotype presence was undetermined.

Time point defined: blood 4 weeks post-SBRT, at nephrectomy. Documented treatment: 15 Gy SBRT to primary tumor, nephrectomy 4 weeks later. Nephrectomy followed 15 Gy stereotactic body radiation by 4 weeks. Radiation-treated patients gave blood at baseline, week 2 and week 4. The patient's renal cell carcinoma had clear cell pathology. The chain recombines TRBV4-3 with TRBJ2-1; the match to TRBD1 covers 11 bases. The source was blood, collected from a patient whose treatment included radiotherapy and nephrectomy. This clonotype originated in a woman between 50 and 59 years old with renal cell carcinoma. DNA of the CDR3: TGCGCCAGCAGCCGAGGACAGGGGGCTACTGAGCAGTTCTTC. It translates to CASSRGQGATEQFF.